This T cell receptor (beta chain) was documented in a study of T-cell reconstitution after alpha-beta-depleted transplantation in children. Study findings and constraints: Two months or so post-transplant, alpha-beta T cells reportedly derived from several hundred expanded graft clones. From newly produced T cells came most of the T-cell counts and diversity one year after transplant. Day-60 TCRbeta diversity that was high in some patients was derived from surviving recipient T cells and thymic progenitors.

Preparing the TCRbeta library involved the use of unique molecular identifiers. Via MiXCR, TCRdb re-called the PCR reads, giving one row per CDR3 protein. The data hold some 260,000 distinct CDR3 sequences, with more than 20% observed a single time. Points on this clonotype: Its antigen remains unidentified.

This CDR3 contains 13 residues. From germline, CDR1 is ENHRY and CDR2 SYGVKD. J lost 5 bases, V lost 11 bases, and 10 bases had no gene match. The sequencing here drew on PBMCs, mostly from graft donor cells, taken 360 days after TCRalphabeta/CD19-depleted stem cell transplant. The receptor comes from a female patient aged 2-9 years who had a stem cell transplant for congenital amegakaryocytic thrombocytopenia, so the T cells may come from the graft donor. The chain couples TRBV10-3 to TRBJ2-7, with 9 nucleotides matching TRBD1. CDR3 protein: CAVQRDRDHEQYF. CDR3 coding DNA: TGTGCCGTTCAACGGGACAGGGACCACGAGCAGTACTTC.